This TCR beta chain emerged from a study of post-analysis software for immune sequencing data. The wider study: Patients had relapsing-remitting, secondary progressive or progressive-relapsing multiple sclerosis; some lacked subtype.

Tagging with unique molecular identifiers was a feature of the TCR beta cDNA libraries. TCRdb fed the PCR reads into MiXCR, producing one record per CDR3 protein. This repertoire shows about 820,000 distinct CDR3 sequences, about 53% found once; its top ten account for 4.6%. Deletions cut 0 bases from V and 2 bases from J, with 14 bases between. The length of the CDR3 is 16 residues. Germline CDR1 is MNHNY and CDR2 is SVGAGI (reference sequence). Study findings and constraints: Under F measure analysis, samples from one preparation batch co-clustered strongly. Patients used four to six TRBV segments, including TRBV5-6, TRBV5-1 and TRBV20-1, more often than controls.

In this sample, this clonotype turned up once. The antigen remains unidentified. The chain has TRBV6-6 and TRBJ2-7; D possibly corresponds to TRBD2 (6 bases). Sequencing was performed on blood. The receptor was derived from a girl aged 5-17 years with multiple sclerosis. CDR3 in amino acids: CASSYSVRRDPYEQYF. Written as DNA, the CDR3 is TGTGCCAGCAGTTACTCGGTTCGGAGGGACCCCTACGAGCAGTACTTC.